One sample yielded the 8 T cell receptor beta chains listed below, sequenced in a study of T cell repertoires in cytomegalovirus infection. TCRdb re-called the reads through MiXCR, storing one row per CDR3 protein. The repertoire holds 250,000 or so distinct CDR3 sequences, with roughly 12% as singletons. The source material was PBMCs. The receptors were sampled from a human donor in good health (CMV status not recorded). Some clones in this sample may be carry-over from other donors' samples.

CDR3 amino acids: CASSFDERTVRGNIQYF. The CDR3 DNA reads as TGTGCCAGCAGTTTCGACGAAAGGACAGTCCGAGGAAACATTCAGTACTTC. The rearrangement links TRBV6-1 to TRBJ2-4; possibly TRBD1 for D (6 bases). The CDR3 loop spans 17 amino acids. CDR1 and CDR2 (germline): MNHNS, SASEGT. Deletions cut 5 bases from V and 6 bases from J, with 23 bases between.

By sample fraction, this clonotype is medium-sized. The chain links TRBV7-2 to TRBJ1-2; 7 positions match TRBD1. Trimming removed 4 bases from V and 1 base from J; junction bases left unmatched: 12. CDR1 is SGHTA and CDR2 is FQGNSA in the germline V gene. The CDR3 has 17 amino acids. The CDR3 DNA is TGTGCCAGCAGCTACTTTTTAGGACAGGAACTTAACTATGGCTACACCTTC. This encodes CASSYFLGQELNYGYTF.

This clonotype appeared many times. This chain links TRBV6-1 with TRBJ2-7; 9 bases align to TRBD1. The germline CDR1 and CDR2 sequences are MNHNS and SASEGT. There are 14 residues in the CDR3. V was pared by 5 bases and J by 3 bases, with 5 bases of the junction left unmatched. CDR3 amino acids: CASSYRDRVYEQYF. CDR3 sequence (DNA): TGTGCCAGCAGTTATAGGGACAGGGTCTACGAGCAGTACTTC.

This clonotype came up many times. The chain employs TRBV12-3 or TRBV12-4 and TRBJ1-2; D gene unclear. The CDR3 is 13 amino acids. V lost 2 bases, J lost 8 bases, and 12 bases lay in between. The CDR3 sequence: CASSLRRGLGYTF. The DNA for the CDR3 is TGTGCCAGCAGTTTAAGGCGGGGATTGGGCTACACCTTC.

The genes are TRBV27 and TRBJ1-1; no clear D gene. Looked up from germline, CDR1 is MNHEY and CDR2 is SMNVEV (reference sequence). The V gene lost 5 bases and the J gene lost 8 bases, with 9 bases spanning the gap. The CDR3 is made up of 11 amino acids. CDR3 residues: CASSGVGEAFF. The CDR3 DNA is TGTGCCAGCAGTGGAGTGGGCGAAGCTTTCTTT.

This clonotype was counted a few times. V gene TRBV24-1 combines with J gene TRBJ2-3, with D perhaps TRBD1 or TRBD2 (6 bases each). The CDR3 spans 15 residues. V was cut by 4 bases and J by 4 bases, with 14 bases left in between. In germline, CDR1 is KGHDR, CDR2 SFDVKD. The chain's CDR3 is CATSDPRGAADTQYF. As DNA, the CDR3 is TGTGCCACCAGTGACCCGAGGGGGGCCGCAGATACGCAGTATTTT.

This clonotype was detected only a few times. The chain recombines TRBV6-4 with TRBJ2-3, with D uncertain. V lost 0 bases, J lost 4 bases, and 8 bases lay in between. The CDR3 is made up of 14 amino acids. CDR1 is MRHNA, CDR2 SNTAGT, per germline. The CDR3 DNA follows: TGTGCCAGCAGTGACTCCAGCGTAGCAGATACGCAGTATTTT. Residues: CASSDSSVADTQYF.

This clonotype occurred many times. The genes are TRBV7-2 and TRBJ2-1; 12 nucleotides match TRBD2. Germline values: CDR1 SGHTA, CDR2 FQGNSA. The CDR3 has 16 residues. With 1 base clipped from V and 7 bases from J, the junction kept 5 bases outside the gene matches. The CDR3 sequence: CASSLVSSGGANEQFF. CDR3 sequence (DNA): TGTGCCAGCAGCTTAGTTTCTAGCGGGGGGGCGAATGAGCAGTTCTTC. The variable domain in full, with the rest retrieved from reference TRBV7-2 and TRBJ2-1, is GAGVSQSPSNKVTEKGKDVELRCDPISGHTALYWYRQSLGQGLEFLIYFQGNSAPDKSGLPSDRFSAERTGGSVSTLTIQRTQQEDSAVYLCASSLVSSGGANEQFFGPGTRLTVL.